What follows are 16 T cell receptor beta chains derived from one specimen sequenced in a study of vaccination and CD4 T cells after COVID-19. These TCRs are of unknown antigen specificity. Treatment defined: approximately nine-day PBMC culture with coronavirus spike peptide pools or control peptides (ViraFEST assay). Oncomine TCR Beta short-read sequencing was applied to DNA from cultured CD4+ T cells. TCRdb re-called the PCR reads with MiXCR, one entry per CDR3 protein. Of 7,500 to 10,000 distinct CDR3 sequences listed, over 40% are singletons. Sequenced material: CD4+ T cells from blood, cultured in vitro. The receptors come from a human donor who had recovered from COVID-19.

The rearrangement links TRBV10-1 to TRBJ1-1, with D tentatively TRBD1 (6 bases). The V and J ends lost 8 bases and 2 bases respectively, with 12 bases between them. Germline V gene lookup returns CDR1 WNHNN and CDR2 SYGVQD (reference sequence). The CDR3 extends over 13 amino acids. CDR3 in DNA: TGCGCCAGCCGGACAGCTAAAAACACTGAAGCTTTCTTT. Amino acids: CASRTAKNTEAFF.

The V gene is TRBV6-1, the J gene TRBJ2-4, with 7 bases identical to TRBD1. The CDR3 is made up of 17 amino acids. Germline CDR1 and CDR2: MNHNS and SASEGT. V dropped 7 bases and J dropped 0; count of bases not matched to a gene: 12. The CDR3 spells CASTSRTGLLAKNIQYF. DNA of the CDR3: TGTGCCAGCACCTCTCGGACAGGCTTACTAGCCAAAAACATTCAGTACTTC.

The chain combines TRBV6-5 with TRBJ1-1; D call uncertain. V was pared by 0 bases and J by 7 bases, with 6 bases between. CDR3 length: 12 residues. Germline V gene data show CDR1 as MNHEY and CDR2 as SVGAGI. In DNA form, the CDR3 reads TGTGCCAGCAGTTACTCGAGAGGTGAAGCTTTCTTT. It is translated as CASSYSRGEAFF.

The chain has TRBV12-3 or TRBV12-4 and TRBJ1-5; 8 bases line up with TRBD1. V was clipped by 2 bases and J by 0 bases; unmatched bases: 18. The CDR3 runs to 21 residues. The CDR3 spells CASSLISRFGTGDNSNQPQHF. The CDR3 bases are TGTGCCAGCAGTTTAATATCAAGGTTCGGGACAGGAGATAATAGCAATCAGCCCCAGCATTTT.

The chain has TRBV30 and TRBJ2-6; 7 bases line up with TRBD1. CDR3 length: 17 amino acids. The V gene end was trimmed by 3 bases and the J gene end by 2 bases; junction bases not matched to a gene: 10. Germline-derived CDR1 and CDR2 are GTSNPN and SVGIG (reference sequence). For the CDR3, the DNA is TGTGCCTGGAGAGTCAGGGGGAAAAAGCCTGGGGCCAACGTCCTGACTTTC. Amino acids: CAWRVRGKKPGANVLTF.

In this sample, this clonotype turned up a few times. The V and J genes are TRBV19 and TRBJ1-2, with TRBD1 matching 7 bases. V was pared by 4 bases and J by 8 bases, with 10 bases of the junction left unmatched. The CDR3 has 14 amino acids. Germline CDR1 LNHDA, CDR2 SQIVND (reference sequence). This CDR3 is CASSTTNRGRGYTF. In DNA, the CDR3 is TGTGCCAGTAGTACAACTAACAGGGGAAGAGGCTACACCTTC.

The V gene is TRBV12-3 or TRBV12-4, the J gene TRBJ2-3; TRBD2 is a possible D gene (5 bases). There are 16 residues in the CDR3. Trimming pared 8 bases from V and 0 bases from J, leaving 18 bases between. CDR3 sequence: CASSVGGITSTDTQYF. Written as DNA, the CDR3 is TGTGCCAGCTCCGTCGGAGGTATCACTAGCACAGATACGCAGTATTTT.

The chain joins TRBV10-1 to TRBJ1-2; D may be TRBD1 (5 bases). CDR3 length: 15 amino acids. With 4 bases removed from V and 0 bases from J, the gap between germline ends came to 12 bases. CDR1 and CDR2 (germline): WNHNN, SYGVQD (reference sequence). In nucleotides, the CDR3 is TGCGCCAGCAGTGTGGGACGAGGAGCTAACTATGGCTACACCTTC. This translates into CASSVGRGANYGYTF.

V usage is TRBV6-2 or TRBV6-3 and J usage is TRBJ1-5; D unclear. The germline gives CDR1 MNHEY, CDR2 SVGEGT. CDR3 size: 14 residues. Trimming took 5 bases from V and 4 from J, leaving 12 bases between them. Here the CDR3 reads CASSDTDLNQPQHF. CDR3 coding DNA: TGTGCCAGCAGTGACACAGATCTTAATCAGCCCCAGCATTTT.

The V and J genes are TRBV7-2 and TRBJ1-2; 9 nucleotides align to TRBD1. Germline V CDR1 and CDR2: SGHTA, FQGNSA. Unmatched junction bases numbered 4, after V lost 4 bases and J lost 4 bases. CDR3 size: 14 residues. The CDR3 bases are TGTGCCAGCAGCTCCCGGACAGGGGCCTATGGCTACACCTTC. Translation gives CASSSRTGAYGYTF.

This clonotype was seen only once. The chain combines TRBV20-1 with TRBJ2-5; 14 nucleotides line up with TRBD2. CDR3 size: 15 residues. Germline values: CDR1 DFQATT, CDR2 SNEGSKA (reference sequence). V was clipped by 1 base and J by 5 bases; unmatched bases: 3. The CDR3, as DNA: TGCAGTGCTAGAGGACTAGCGGGGGGGTGGGAGACCCAGTACTTC. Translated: CSARGLAGGWETQYF.

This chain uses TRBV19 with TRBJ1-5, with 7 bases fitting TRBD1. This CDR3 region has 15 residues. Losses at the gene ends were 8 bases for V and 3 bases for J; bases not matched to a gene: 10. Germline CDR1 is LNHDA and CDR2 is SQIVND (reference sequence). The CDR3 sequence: CASRLTGIDNQPQHF. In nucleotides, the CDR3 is TGTGCCAGTCGGTTGACAGGGATCGACAATCAGCCCCAGCATTTT.

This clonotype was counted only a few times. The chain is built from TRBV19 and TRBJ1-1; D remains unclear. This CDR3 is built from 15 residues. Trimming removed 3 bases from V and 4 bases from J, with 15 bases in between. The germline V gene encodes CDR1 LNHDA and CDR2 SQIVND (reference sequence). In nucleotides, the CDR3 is TGTGCCAGTAGTATTAGGGTGCCGCCTGGCACTGAAGCTTTCTTT. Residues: CASSIRVPPGTEAFF.

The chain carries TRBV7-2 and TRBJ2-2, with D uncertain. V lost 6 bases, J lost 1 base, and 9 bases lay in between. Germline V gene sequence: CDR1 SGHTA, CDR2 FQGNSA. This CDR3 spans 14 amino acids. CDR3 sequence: CASRTDGNTGELFF. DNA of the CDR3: TGTGCCAGCAGGACTGACGGGAACACCGGGGAGCTGTTTTTT.

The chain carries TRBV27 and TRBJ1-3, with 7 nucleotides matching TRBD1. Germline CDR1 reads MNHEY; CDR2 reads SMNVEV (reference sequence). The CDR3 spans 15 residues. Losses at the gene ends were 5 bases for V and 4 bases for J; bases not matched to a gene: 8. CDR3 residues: CASSLQYRGGNTIYF. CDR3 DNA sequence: TGTGCCAGCAGTCTCCAATACAGGGGAGGAAACACCATATATTTT.

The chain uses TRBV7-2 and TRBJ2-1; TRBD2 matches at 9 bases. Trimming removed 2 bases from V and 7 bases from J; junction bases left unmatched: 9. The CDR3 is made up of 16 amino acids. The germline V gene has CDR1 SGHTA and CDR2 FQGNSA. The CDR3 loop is CASSLRFAGGPNEQFF. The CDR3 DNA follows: TGTGCCAGCAGCTTAAGATTCGCGGGGGGGCCTAATGAGCAGTTCTTC.